This T cell receptor (beta chain) is from a study of identical twins. Study-level points and caveats: In drawing conclusions, the study used cross-sectional statistical analysis and did not follow the same donors. Twin-shared out-of-frame alpha sequences were enriched for low generation probability.

TCRdb analysed the 5' RACE reads with MiXCR anew, one entry per CDR3 protein. The sample yields about 220,000 distinct CDR3 sequences, 7.5% seen once. From germline, CDR1 is MNHEY and CDR2 SVGAGI. This CDR3 comprises 15 residues. V lost 2 bases and J 3 bases, leaving 12 bases between the germline ends. About this clonotype itself: Its antigen is unidentified.

The same sample was also studied in work on yellow fever vaccine responses in identical twins. From that report: Twins' vaccine T cell responses reportedly seemed partly convergent and partly personalized.

Source material: CD8+ T cells sorted from blood. The receptor's source is a woman aged 18-29 years in good health. The rearrangement joins TRBV6-5 to TRBJ2-3, with D possibly being TRBD1 (6 bases). CDR3 sequence reads: CASSYPLQGTDTQYF. The CDR3, as DNA: TGTGCCAGCAGTTACCCTTTACAGGGAACAGATACGCAGTATTTT.